This T cell receptor (beta chain) was obtained from a study of molecular identifiers for immune sequencing clone quantification (dated by TCRdb to the late 2010s). Regarding the research as a whole: For a replicate experiment, RNA from roughly 18,000 or 92,000 naive CD8 T cells was divided into five aliquots, and four of the five aliquots were sequenced. This methods study used CD8 T cells to benchmark TCR RNA copy counting and molecular-identifier clustering-based TCR repertoire sequencing (MIDCIRS).

Libraries of naive CD8 T cells were generated from roughly 21,000 to 960,000 sorted cells, with 10%, 30% or 50% of the purified RNA used. On a BD FACSAria II, naive CD8 T cells were FACS-sorted as CD8+CD4-CCR7+CD45RA+ and collected into RLT Plus buffer. To test detection sensitivity, Jurkat RNA equal to approximately ten TCR copies was added to samples of roughly 18,000-1,100,000 naive CD8 T cells. CD8 T cells were enriched using RosetteSep CD8+ T Cell Enrichment Cocktail and Ficoll-Paque, and the enriched cells then underwent ACK red cell lysis. This clonotype was seen many times. The antigen it recognizes is unknown. No per-base quality is available; no much larger clone lies one base away. General conclusions and limits of the study: Roughly 2.8 recovered TCR RNA copies per cell were obtained by modeling, versus about 9.7 by digital PCR, implying a capture efficiency of 30% to 35%. When barcode sub-clustering was left out, chimeric consensus sequences inflated TCR diversity, with chimeras reaching as high as 47%. Even against a background of roughly 1 million naive CD8 T cells, spiked-in Jurkat TCR RNA amounting to a single cell's worth was reported to be detectable. The sizes of highly expanded clones could end up underestimated when identical TCR molecules share a barcode. In CMV-specific effector cells, clones with more than 20 RNA copies accounted for over 97% of molecules, whereas in naive cells such clones accounted for under 1%. The naive libraries included spiked-in Jurkat TCR RNA (about ten copies' worth), and this RNA is not part of the donor repertoire.

The junction carries 9 bases between V and J, which are trimmed by 6 bases and 0 bases respectively. Measured from the cysteine to the phenylalanine, the CDR3 is 12 residues long. The DNA shown is the 36-base CDR3, in frame from base 1. Based on the germline V gene (reference sequence), the CDR1 and CDR2 sequences are DFQATT and SNEGSKA. The library came from PCR. Sequencing used an Illumina HiSeq 4000. Bulk TCR libraries were made following a previously described method, with the TCR primers given in Table S5. Total RNA was purified with the Qiagen AllPrep DNA/RNA kit. Before analysis, reads from multiple sequencing runs of one library were combined. The paper's data handling went like this. Reads were retained only if their TCR constant sequence matched exactly, and those retained reads were trimmed to 150 nt and grouped according to their 12-nt molecular barcodes. Reads within each barcode group were sub-clustered using a 15% Levenshtein threshold, and quality-weighted consensus sequences were constructed for each RNA molecule. Non-functional sequences were removed, as were lower-count sequences one edit away from another. Barcode sub-clusters with fewer than 20% of the maximum read count were removed, based on fitting two negative binomial distributions. TCRdb took the public reads, trimmed them with fastp at Q25, ran MiXCR for clone calling and kept in-frame beta chains. Identical CDR3 proteins give one entry, which carries the most common genes and DNA. For this entry, the V and J calls and clone size follow TCRdb and not the study's own pipeline. The sample table shows hundreds of thousands of distinct CDR3 sequences, and 15% to 20% are seen once. The ten largest clonotypes hold 0.85% of the sample.

The rearrangement joined TRBV20-1 to TRBJ2-7; a tentative D call is TRBD1 (6 bases match). The TCR was taken from a human donor in good health. Some libraries in this study had Jurkat cell RNA spiked in. The sequenced sample was naive CD8+ T cells from blood, with Jurkat cell RNA spiked in. In the paper's terms, the cell subset or site label means: FACS-sorted CD8+CD4-CCR7+CD45RA+ naive T cells. The nucleotide sequence reads as follows: TGCAGTGCCACAGGGATCTCCTACGAGCAGTACTTC. Translated, this is CSATGISYEQYF.